The 18 T cell receptor beta chains below were found in one sample sequenced in a study of T cell responses to AZD1222 COVID-19 vaccine. The data were produced by immunoSEQ multiplex PCR, yet TCRdb's version contains in-frame clones alone and is incomplete. This table has some 15,000 clones, about 88% appearing once. Here the sequenced sample was peripheral blood, taken 28 days after the second AZD1222 dose. The source of these receptors is an adult who received the AZD1222 COVID-19 vaccine.

In its sample, this clone was seen once. J is TRBJ1-6 and V is TRBV7-2; D gene ambiguous. The germline V gene has CDR1 SGHTA and CDR2 FQGNSA. The germline V and J ends were trimmed by 1 base and 7 bases, with 8 bases remaining between them. CDR3 length: 14 residues. Here the CDR3 reads CASSLDLQNSPLHF. CDR3 DNA sequence: TGTGCCAGCAGCTTAGACCTGCAGAATTCACCCCTCCACTTT.

J is TRBJ2-1 and V is TRBV7-3; D is uncertain. The CDR3 consists of 13 residues. The germline V gene encodes CDR1 SGHTA and CDR2 FQGTGA. Between the trimmed V and J ends, which lost 1 base and 7 bases, there was a span of 8 bases. The CDR3 region has the DNA TGTGCCAGCAGCTTAAGTCACCCGAATGAGCAGTTCTTC. This translates into CASSLSHPNEQFF.

V and J are TRBV18 and TRBJ1-5; D may be TRBD1 (6 bases). Germline lookup yields CDR1 KGHSH and CDR2 LQKENI. The CDR3 loop spans 16 amino acids. The V and J ends lost 3 bases and 3 bases respectively, with 15 bases between them. CDR3 DNA sequence: TGTGCCAGCTCACCCCAAGCCACAGGGAACAATCAGCCCCAGCATTTT. This encodes CASSPQATGNNQPQHF.

The chain is built from TRBV29-1 and TRBJ2-1; perhaps TRBD2 as D (5 bases). This CDR3 is built from 13 residues. Germline CDR1 reads SQVTM; CDR2 reads ANQGSEA. Trimming cost V 3 bases and J 8 bases, with 14 bases left between them. The CDR3 sequence: CSVELGSSDEQFF. CDR3 nucleotides: TGCAGCGTTGAGTTAGGGAGCAGCGATGAGCAGTTCTTC.

V and J are TRBV7-9 and TRBJ2-1; 8 nucleotides line up with TRBD1. Per the germline V gene, CDR1 is SEHNR and CDR2 is FQNEAQ (reference sequence). The CDR3 extends over 16 amino acids. The V segment lost 5 bases and the J segment 3 bases; nucleotides outside the gene matches: 9. Here the CDR3 reads CASSLEGQALYNEQFF. DNA for the CDR3: TGTGCCAGCAGCCTGGAGGGACAGGCGCTCTACAATGAGCAGTTCTTC.

The rearrangement links TRBV28 to TRBJ1-3; D is uncertain. From germline, CDR1 is MDHEN and CDR2 SYDVKM. CDR3 length: 11 amino acids. V shed 4 bases and J shed 7 bases, with 5 bases lying between them. CDR3 nucleotide sequence: TGTGCCAGCAGTTCTCCGAACACCATATATTTT. It yields the protein CASSSPNTIYF.

The chain has TRBV3-1 (or the pseudogene TRBV3-2) and TRBJ1-5; 11 bases match TRBD1. Germline V gene sequence: CDR1 LGHDT, CDR2 YNNKEL (reference sequence). Trimming took 5 bases from V and 4 from J; bases not matched to a gene: 4. This CDR3 has 15 residues. CDR3 DNA sequence: TGTGCCAGCAGCGTCGGGACAGGGGGGAATCAGCCCCAGCATTTT. It encodes CASSVGTGGNQPQHF.

V is TRBV13 and J is TRBJ2-1; possible D gene TRBD1, 5 bases. The germline V and J ends were trimmed by 2 bases and 9 bases, with 8 bases remaining between them. CDR1 is PRHDT and CDR2 is FYEKMQ in the germline V gene (reference sequence). CDR3 length: 12 residues. CDR3 coding DNA: TGTGCCAGCAGCTTACAGGGTAGTGAGCAGTTCTTC. This gives the protein CASSLQGSEQFF.

This CDR3 reads CASSTDSSNQPQHF. CDR3 bases: TGTGCCAGCAGCACGGACAGTAGCAATCAGCCCCAGCATTTT. The chain has TRBV9 and TRBJ1-5; a possible D gene is TRBD1 (6 bases). CDR1 and CDR2 from the germline V gene are SGDLS and YYNGEE. The V end was cut by 4 bases, the J end by 0 bases, with 8 bases between. The CDR3 is 14 residues long. Combining the CDR3 with reference TRBV9 and TRBJ1-5 gives the whole variable domain DSGVTQTPKHLITATGQRVTLRCSPRSGDLSVYWYQQSLDQGLQFLIQYYNGEERAKGNILERFSAQQFPDLHSELNLSSLELGDSALYFCASSTDSSNQPQHFGDGTRLSIL.

The chain couples TRBV9 to TRBJ1-1; weak D call: TRBD1 (6 bases). V shed 4 bases and J shed 1 base, with 14 bases lying between them. This CDR3 has 15 residues. Germline V gives CDR1 SGDLS, CDR2 YYNGEE. CDR3 sequence: CASSPTGRGNTEAFF. The CDR3 DNA is TGTGCCAGCAGCCCTACGGGCAGGGGGAACACTGAAGCTTTCTTT.

This clone was seen only once. The genes are TRBV28 and TRBJ1-1; possibly TRBD1 for D (6 bases). V was shortened by 7 bases and J by 9 bases, with 24 bases between the two germline ends. Germline lookup yields CDR1 MDHEN and CDR2 SYDVKM. The CDR3 has 15 residues. CDR3 protein: CASTSNRDISKKAFF. CDR3 DNA sequence: TGTGCCAGCACCTCTAACCGGGACATCTCGAAGAAAGCTTTCTTT.

V and J are TRBV6-6 and TRBJ1-3, with unresolved D. This CDR3 is built from 14 residues. Germline V gene sequence: CDR1 MNHNY, CDR2 SVGAGI (reference sequence). Trimming stripped 4 bases from V and 0 bases from J, with 7 bases between. This CDR3 is CASSSLHSGNTIYF. The DNA of the CDR3 is TGTGCCAGCAGTTCCCTGCACTCTGGAAACACCATATATTTT.

V is TRBV24-1 and J is TRBJ2-2; 11 bases agree with TRBD2. Trimming at V came to 4 bases and at J to 1 base, leaving 4 bases not matched to a gene. The CDR3 runs to 17 residues. Germline CDR1 KGHDR, CDR2 SFDVKD. The CDR3 coding sequence is TGTGCCACCAGTGACCCGCTAGCGGGAGGGAACACCGGGGAGCTGTTTTTT. Translation: CATSDPLAGGNTGELFF.

The chain is built from TRBV7-2 and TRBJ2-2; no firm D call. Germline V gene sequence: CDR1 SGHTA, CDR2 FQGNSA. This CDR3 has 14 residues. The V and J ends lost 1 base and 0 bases respectively, with 3 bases between them. The DNA for the CDR3 is TGTGCCAGCAGCTTAGTGGCGAACACCGGGGAGCTGTTTTTT. It codes for CASSLVANTGELFF.

Here the CDR3 DNA reads TGTGCCAGCAGCCCCCTAGCGGGAGAGCAGTTCTTC. Translation gives CASSPLAGEQFF. The chain employs TRBV11-2 and TRBJ2-1; 9 positions match TRBD2. The germline gives CDR1 SGHAT, CDR2 FQNNGV. CDR3 size: 12 residues. V dropped 5 bases and J dropped 10; count of bases not matched to a gene: 3.

The chain is built from TRBV28 and TRBJ1-5, with 8 bases that match TRBD1. CDR1 and CDR2 from the germline V gene are MDHEN and SYDVKM. CDR3 size: 15 residues. The junction had 4 bases not matched to a gene; V was cut back by 3 bases and J by 3 bases. The CDR3 reads CASSLTGAFNQPQHF. The CDR3 nucleotides read TGTGCCAGCAGTTTGACAGGGGCTTTCAATCAGCCCCAGCATTTT.

This rearrangement joins TRBV27 to TRBJ2-7; D perhaps matches TRBD2 (5 bases). The CDR3 covers 15 residues. Trimming took off 2 bases at V and 2 bases at J, with 13 bases between the two ends. Germline V gene sequence: CDR1 MNHEY, CDR2 SMNVEV (reference sequence). The DNA for the CDR3 is TGTGCCAGCAGTTTAAACGGGATTAACCCCTACGAGCAGTACTTC. Translated, it gives CASSLNGINPYEQYF.

The chain joins TRBV27 to TRBJ1-5; D gene uncertain. Trimming shortened V by 5 bases and J by 4 bases, and 12 bases separated the two germline ends. The CDR3 has 14 residues. CDR1 is MNHEY, CDR2 SMNVEV, per germline (reference sequence). As DNA, the CDR3 is TGTGCCAGCAGTCGGTCCCGGTTAAATCAGCCCCAGCATTTT. Translated, it gives CASSRSRLNQPQHF.